A single sample is the source of the 30 T cell receptor beta chains below, sequenced in a study of blood T cell repertoires in COVID-19. Libraries were prepared by immunoSEQ multiplex PCR; TCRdb keeps only in-frame clonotypes and omits some of them. The data show 65,000 to 90,000 clones, just over 85% seen once. The material sequenced was peripheral blood. Receptors originate from a human donor in a cohort sampled during active COVID-19.

The V and J genes are TRBV16 and TRBJ1-5, with D possibly TRBD1 on 6 matching bases. Germline CDR1 reads KGHSY; CDR2 reads FQNENV. CDR3 length equals 16 residues. With 4 bases removed from V and 2 bases from J, the gap between germline ends came to 15 bases. The CDR3, as DNA: TGTGCCAGCAGCCCCTTTCAGGGGCTTGGCAATCAGCCCCAGCATTTT. Translated: CASSPFQGLGNQPQHF. Using reference TRBV16 and TRBJ1-5 for the parts outside the CDR3, the full variable domain is GEEVAQTPKHLVRGEGQKAKLYCAPIKGHSYVFWYQQVLKNEFKFLISFQNENVFDETGMPKERFSAKCLPNSPCSLEIQATKLEDSAVYFCASSPFQGLGNQPQHFGDGTRLSIL.

V is TRBV5-1 and J is TRBJ1-3, with D unclear. V gave up 6 bases and J gave up 0 bases, with 13 bases separating them. Germline assignment: CDR1 SGHRS and CDR2 YFSETQ. This CDR3 has 15 amino acids. The CDR3, as DNA: TGCGCCAGCACCTTAGGAGTGAACTCTGGAAACACCATATATTTT. Translation gives CASTLGVNSGNTIYF.

This clone was counted a few times. This chain joins TRBV19 and TRBJ2-1; a weak D match, TRBD2 (5 bases). This CDR3 comprises 17 residues. Trimming stripped 3 bases from V and 7 bases from J, with 22 bases between. The germline V gene has CDR1 LNHDA and CDR2 SQIVND (reference sequence). CDR3 coding DNA: TGTGCCAGTAGTATTGGGCCGAGGGTTCCCATTGTGAATGAGCAGTTCTTC. Its translation is CASSIGPRVPIVNEQFF.

CDR3 in amino acids: CASSKVFLTGVGEQYF. CDR3 coding DNA: TGTGCCAGCAGCAAAGTTTTCCTGACAGGGGTAGGCGAGCAGTACTTC. V and J are TRBV21-1 and TRBJ2-7; TRBD1 was called by the table and not checked on the DNA. TRBV21-1 is an annotated pseudogene. The CDR3 consists of 16 residues.

This rearrangement joins TRBV19 to TRBJ2-7; possible D gene TRBD1, 6 bases. This CDR3 is 14 amino acids long. In germline, CDR1 is LNHDA, CDR2 SQIVND (reference sequence). V shed 4 bases and J shed 2 bases, with 12 bases lying between them. The CDR3 nucleotides read TGTGCCAGTAGTAGCAACAGGGCCCCCTACGAGCAGTACTTC. This gives the protein CASSSNRAPYEQYF.

The chain uses TRBV18 and TRBJ2-3, with TRBD2 identical over 14 bases. J lost 1 base, V lost 6 bases, and 6 bases had no gene match. In germline, CDR1 is KGHSH, CDR2 LQKENI. This CDR3 has 17 amino acids. CDR3 in DNA: TGTGCCAGCTCCCTGGGACTAGCGGGAGTTGGCACAGATACGCAGTATTTT. It is translated as CASSLGLAGVGTDTQYF.

This sequence joins TRBV18 and TRBJ1-5; no clear D gene. From germline, CDR1 is KGHSH and CDR2 LQKENI. V lost 3 bases and J lost 11, with 14 bases in between. This CDR3 is 13 amino acids long. DNA of the CDR3: TGTGCCAGCTCACCCTTGCAGTCAAAGACCCAGCATTTT. This codes for CASSPLQSKTQHF.

This chain joins TRBV30 and TRBJ2-7; D not certain. V lost 4 bases, J lost 2 bases, and 9 bases lay in between. This CDR3 is 12 amino acids long. CDR1 is GTSNPN and CDR2 is SVGIG in the germline V gene (reference sequence). The CDR3 DNA sequence: TGTGCCTGGACACCAGGCACCTACGAGCAGTACTTC. Protein: CAWTPGTYEQYF.

This clone was seen a few times. The CDR3 nucleotides read TGCGCCAGCAGCTTGGTAGCGGGAGGCGGGAATGAGCAGTTCTTC. Translating it yields CASSLVAGGGNEQFF. The chain carries TRBV5-1 and TRBJ2-1; 10 nucleotides align to TRBD2. Germline V gene sequence: CDR1 SGHRS, CDR2 YFSETQ. This CDR3 region has 15 residues. V lost 0 bases to trimming and J lost 7 bases; unmatched junction nucleotides: 4. The full variable domain, completed using reference TRBV5-1 and TRBJ2-1, is KAGVTQTPRYLIKTRGQQVTLSCSPISGHRSVSWYQQTPGQGLQFLFEYFSETQRNKGNFPGRFSGRQFSNSRSEMNVSTLELGDSALYLCASSLVAGGGNEQFFGPGTRLTVL.

The gene calls are TRBV28 and TRBJ1-2, with a weak D call TRBD1 (6 bases). CDR3 length equals 12 residues. The germline V gene encodes CDR1 MDHEN and CDR2 SYDVKM. V gave up 9 bases and J gave up 5 bases, with 13 bases separating them. The CDR3 coding sequence is TGTGCCAGTGCGGACAGAATTTATGGCTACACCTTC. Residues: CASADRIYGYTF.

The chain links TRBV20-1 to TRBJ2-3; TRBD2 is a possible D gene (6 bases). The V gene lost 3 bases and the J gene lost 5 bases, with 18 bases spanning the gap. The CDR3 has 15 amino acids. CDR1 and CDR2 from the germline V gene are DFQATT and SNEGSKA (reference sequence). The CDR3 loop reads CSASGTAGEKDTQYF. The CDR3, as DNA: TGCAGTGCTAGTGGAACAGCGGGCGAGAAAGATACGCAGTATTTT.

The genes are TRBV27 and TRBJ2-7; D might be TRBD2 (5 bases). The ends were cut back, 2 bases at V and 4 bases at J, with 12 bases in the middle. This CDR3 has 14 residues. Germline V gives CDR1 MNHEY, CDR2 SMNVEV (reference sequence). CDR3 amino acids: CASSLEGQLYEQYF. In DNA, the CDR3 is TGTGCCAGCAGTTTAGAGGGTCAACTATACGAGCAGTACTTC.

As DNA, the CDR3 is TGTGCCAGCAGTTTCCTCACCAGGAACACTGAAGCTTTCTTT. Translating it yields CASSFLTRNTEAFF. The genes are TRBV27 and TRBJ1-1, with no clear D. This CDR3 is 14 amino acids long. Germline CDR1 reads MNHEY; CDR2 reads SMNVEV (reference sequence). The germline V and J ends were trimmed by 3 bases and 1 base, with 9 bases remaining between them.

V and J are TRBV10-3 and TRBJ2-7, with D hard to call. V gave up 6 bases and J gave up 0 bases, with 9 bases separating them. The CDR3 extends over 13 amino acids. In germline, CDR1 is ENHRY, CDR2 SYGVKD. The CDR3: CAISLSPSYEQYF. CDR3 coding DNA: TGTGCCATCAGCCTGTCCCCCTCCTACGAGCAGTACTTC.

V gene TRBV23-1 combines with J gene TRBJ2-1; 9 bases align to TRBD2. Being an ORF, TRBV23-1 has a function that is uncertain. This CDR3 is 15 amino acids long. The V segment lost 8 bases and the J segment 4 bases; nucleotides outside the gene matches: 9. CDR3 DNA sequence: TGCGCCAGCGTTAGACTAGCGGAAGCTTACAATGAGCAGTTCTTC. Protein sequence: CASVRLAEAYNEQFF.

The rearrangement uses TRBV5-1 and TRBJ2-7, with TRBD1 identical over 11 bases. This CDR3 has 14 amino acids. Losses at the gene ends were 5 bases for V and 5 bases for J; bases not matched to a gene: 6. The germline gives CDR1 SGHRS, CDR2 YFSETQ. The CDR3 reads CASSKGQGEDEQYF. The CDR3 coding sequence is TGCGCCAGCAGTAAGGGACAGGGGGAGGACGAGCAGTACTTC.

The chain uses TRBV7-2 and TRBJ1-2, with D perhaps matching TRBD1 (5 bases). CDR1 is SGHTA, CDR2 FQGNSA, per germline. Trimming left V 1 base short and J 4 bases short, with 13 bases between. This CDR3 region has 15 residues. The CDR3: CASSLVRTSTYGYTF. The CDR3, as DNA: TGTGCCAGCAGCTTAGTCCGGACATCGACCTATGGCTACACCTTC. Supplemented by reference TRBV7-2 and TRBJ1-2, the full variable domain reads GAGVSQSPSNKVTEKGKDVELRCDPISGHTALYWYRQSLGQGLEFLIYFQGNSAPDKSGLPSDRFSAERTGGSVSTLTIQRTQQEDSAVYLCASSLVRTSTYGYTFGSGTRLTVV.

The chain uses TRBV5-4 and TRBJ1-2; a possible D gene is TRBD1 (5 bases). Trimming shortened V by 0 bases and J by 5 bases, and 14 bases separated the two germline ends. This CDR3 is built from 15 residues. Germline-derived CDR1 and CDR2 are SGHNT and YYREEE (reference sequence). The CDR3 nucleotides are TGTGCCAGCAGCTTGGGACAACCCCGGGGGTATGGCTACACCTTC. As protein: CASSLGQPRGYGYTF.

The V call is TRBV27, the J call TRBJ2-3, with TRBD2 matching over 11 bases. CDR3 length: 17 amino acids. In germline, CDR1 is MNHEY, CDR2 SMNVEV (reference sequence). V was clipped by 3 bases and J by 4 bases; unmatched bases: 9. The chain's CDR3 is CASSLGTSGVRADTQYF. The DNA of the CDR3 is TGTGCCAGCAGTTTGGGGACTAGCGGTGTAAGGGCAGATACGCAGTATTTT.

The V call is TRBV5-1, the J call TRBJ2-2; 10 bases line up with TRBD2. The germline V gene encodes CDR1 SGHRS and CDR2 YFSETQ. The trim removed 4 bases at V and 0 bases at J, leaving 6 bases unmatched. The CDR3 length is 17 residues. The CDR3 sequence: CASSTSGVTSNTGELFF. The CDR3 DNA follows: TGCGCCAGCAGCACTAGCGGGGTTACCTCGAACACCGGGGAGCTGTTTTTT.

V and J are TRBV4-3 and TRBJ2-7, with 10 bases that match TRBD1. Per germline, CDR1 LGHNA and CDR2 YSLEER. The CDR3 sequence is 15 residues long. The V segment lost 4 bases and the J segment 4 bases; nucleotides outside the gene matches: 7. The CDR3 loop is CASSRNQGQGYEQYF. CDR3 nucleotides: TGCGCCAGCAGCCGGAACCAGGGACAGGGGTACGAGCAGTACTTC.

The CDR3, as DNA: TGTGCCAGCAGTTATTCCCGACAGGGCGGGAATTCACCCCTCCACTTT. It codes for CASSYSRQGGNSPLHF. J is TRBJ1-6 and V is TRBV6-2 or TRBV6-3, with TRBD1 identical over 7 bases. CDR1 is MNHEY, CDR2 SVGEGT, per germline. The CDR3 totals 16 residues. V shed 3 bases, J shed 7 bases, and the junction held 9 bases outside the gene matches.

The rearrangement links TRBV4-2 to TRBJ2-7; 9 positions agree with TRBD2. The CDR3 spans 14 residues. The ends lost 11 bases at V and 5 bases at J; junction bases unmatched: 13. CDR1 and CDR2 (germline): LGHNA, YNFKEQ. The CDR3 spells CAARKLAGLDEQYF. For the CDR3, the DNA is TGTGCCGCGAGGAAACTAGCGGGCCTGGACGAGCAGTACTTC.

V gene TRBV5-1 combines with J gene TRBJ2-1; D may be TRBD2 (6 bases). Germline CDR1 reads SGHRS; CDR2 reads YFSETQ. This CDR3 region has 16 residues. Trimming cost V 3 bases and J 1 base, with 14 bases left between them. CDR3 sequence (DNA): TGCGCCAGCAGCTCCGGGGGAGGAGGTTCCTACAATGAGCAGTTCTTC. It codes for CASSSGGGGSYNEQFF.

The rearrangement uses TRBV6-6 and TRBJ2-7; the match to TRBD1 covers 8 bases. V lost 1 base and J lost 5; bases outside the gene matches: 7. CDR1 and CDR2 (germline): MNHNY, SVGAGI (reference sequence). CDR3 length: 15 residues. The CDR3 nucleotides read TGTGCCAGCAGTTACTGGGGGACAGGATTGAACGAGCAGTACTTC. It codes for CASSYWGTGLNEQYF.

This clone was seen once. The chain employs TRBV28 and TRBJ1-6, with D perhaps TRBD1 (5 bases). Germline lookup yields CDR1 MDHEN and CDR2 SYDVKM. V lost 3 bases and J lost 0, with 12 bases in between. CDR3 length: 17 residues. CDR3: CASSFSQANSYNSPLHF. The CDR3 DNA sequence: TGTGCCAGCAGTTTCTCACAGGCCAACTCCTATAATTCACCCCTCCACTTT.

The rearrangement joins TRBV18 to TRBJ1-2, with D hard to call. The CDR3 is 14 residues long. With 3 bases removed from V and 6 bases from J, the gap between germline ends came to 14 bases. Per germline, CDR1 KGHSH and CDR2 LQKENI. The DNA of the CDR3 is TGTGCCAGCTCACCTGACCGGGTTTTGAATGGCTACACCTTC. Encoded protein: CASSPDRVLNGYTF.

The rearrangement uses TRBV30 and TRBJ2-5, with a tentative D call TRBD2 (6 bases). Germline CDR1 reads GTSNPN; CDR2 reads SVGIG (reference sequence). CDR3 length: 13 residues. Deletions cut 3 bases from V and 2 bases from J, with 10 bases between. The DNA of the CDR3 is TGTGCCTGGAGGAGTAGCGGACAAGAGACCCAGTACTTC. Residues: CAWRSSGQETQYF. The full variable domain, with the rest looked up from reference TRBV30 and TRBJ2-5, is SQTIHQWPATLVQPVGSPLSLECTVEGTSNPNLYWYRQAAGRGLQLLFYSVGIGQISSEVPQNLSASRPQDRQFILSSKKLLLSDSGFYLCAWRSSGQETQYFGPGTRLLVL.

The CDR3, as DNA: TGTGCCACCGGAAGGGGCCAGATGAACACTGAAGCTTTCTTT. Amino acids: CATGRGQMNTEAFF. This chain connects TRBV27 to TRBJ1-1, with D maybe TRBD1 (5 bases). Germline V lookup: CDR1 MNHEY, CDR2 SMNVEV (reference sequence). V dropped 10 bases and J dropped 0 bases, with 15 bases sitting between them. There are 14 residues in the CDR3.

The rearrangement joins TRBV6-4 to TRBJ2-2; D is perhaps TRBD2 (6 bases). This CDR3 comprises 16 residues. V shed 0 bases and J shed 6 bases, with 14 bases lying between them. Germline values: CDR1 MRHNA, CDR2 SNTAGT. In DNA, the CDR3 is TGTGCCAGCAGTGACTCGTGGGAGCCGGGGGCCGGGGAGCTGTTTTTT. Translating gives CASSDSWEPGAGELFF.